A single sample is the source of the 9 T cell receptor beta chains below, sequenced in a study of T cell responses to AZD1222 COVID-19 vaccine. Assay: immunoSEQ multiplex PCR; the TCRdb copy retains only in-frame clones and omits some. Counted here are more than 110,000 clones, roughly 92% occurring once; the ten biggest clones make up about 5.5%. The source material was peripheral blood, sampled on day 0 of AZD1222 vaccination. All receptors derive from an adult in good health.

This clone was detected a few times. The chain combines TRBV2 with TRBJ2-7; D is possibly TRBD1 (5 bases). The CDR3 has 13 amino acids. The germline V gene has CDR1 SNHLY and CDR2 FYNNEI. Trimming removed 6 bases from V and 2 bases from J, with 11 bases in between. The CDR3 reads CASRPIQAYEQYF. The CDR3 DNA reads as TGTGCCAGCAGGCCGATACAGGCCTACGAGCAGTACTTC.

The rearrangement links TRBV15 to TRBJ1-2; D possibly corresponds to TRBD1 (5 bases). This CDR3 has 14 residues. Trimming pared 3 bases from V and 6 bases from J, leaving 14 bases between. The germline V gene has CDR1 LNHNV and CDR2 YYDKDF (reference sequence). In nucleotides, the CDR3 is TGTGCCACCAGCAGCCACGGGACGGCTGATGGCTACACCTTC. Translation gives CATSSHGTADGYTF.

The CDR3 DNA reads TGTGCCAGCAGTGAATTCGGGGCCGGGACAGGGGACACAGATACGCAGTATTTT. As protein: CASSEFGAGTGDTDTQYF. This chain joins TRBV25-1 and TRBJ2-3, with 10 bases that match TRBD1. Germline V gene lookup returns CDR1 MGHDK and CDR2 SYGVNS. With V trimmed by 1 base and J by 2 bases, 9 bases remained unmatched. The CDR3 runs 18 residues.

The V call is TRBV10-1, the J call TRBJ1-1, with TRBD1 matching 8 bases. CDR3 size: 13 residues. J lost 5 bases, V lost 6 bases, and 5 bases had no gene match. The germline CDR1 and CDR2 sequences are WNHNN and SYGVQD (reference sequence). This CDR3 is CASRTGEKTEAFF. The DNA for the CDR3 is TGCGCCAGCAGGACAGGGGAGAAAACTGAAGCTTTCTTT.

This clone was detected once. The chain employs TRBV18 and TRBJ1-2; possibly TRBD1 for D (5 bases). The V and J ends lost 3 bases and 7 bases respectively, with 12 bases between them. Germline CDR1 is KGHSH and CDR2 is LQKENI. The CDR3 is 13 residues long. CDR3: CASSPPQAGGYTF. CDR3 nucleotides: TGTGCCAGCTCACCCCCACAGGCCGGTGGCTACACCTTC.

The rearrangement uses TRBV28 and TRBJ2-7; D gene ambiguous. The CDR3 has 13 residues. CDR1 and CDR2 (germline): MDHEN, SYDVKM. V was shortened by 6 bases and J by 0 bases, with 9 bases between the two germline ends. The CDR3 nucleotides are TGTGCCAGCAGCTCCGTTCCCTCCTACGAGCAGTACTTC. It is translated as CASSSVPSYEQYF.

The chain links TRBV21-1 to TRBJ2-3; the table's D call, TRBD1, has no DNA check behind it. TRBV21-1 is given as a pseudogene. The CDR3 loop spans 14 amino acids. CDR3 sequence reads: CASSKVRTLDTQYF. CDR3 nucleotides: TGTGCCAGCAGCAAAGTCCGGACACTAGATACGCAGTATTTT.

This chain's CDR3 is CASSQGRQASSGNTIYF. DNA of the CDR3: TGCGCCAGCAGCCAAGGCCGACAGGCCTCCTCTGGAAACACCATATATTTT. The rearrangement uses TRBV4-1 and TRBJ1-3; tentative D call: TRBD1 (6 bases). The CDR3 has 17 amino acids. CDR1 and CDR2 from the germline V gene are MGHRA and YSYEKL. Trimming took 1 base from V and 0 from J, leaving 13 bases between them.

V gene TRBV2 combines with J gene TRBJ1-4, with 8 bases aligning to TRBD1. CDR3 length: 17 residues. Germline V lookup: CDR1 SNHLY, CDR2 FYNNEI. The J segment lost 0 bases and the V segment lost 10 bases, leaving 13 bases of the junction unmatched. The CDR3 here is CATNPQGVVATNEKLFF. CDR3 DNA sequence: TGTGCCACCAACCCACAGGGGGTCGTCGCAACTAATGAAAAACTGTTTTTT.